The clone carrying this TCR beta chain was picked up many times. This sample is drawn from a study of T-cell reconstitution after alpha-beta-depleted transplantation in children. Researchers prepared the TCRbeta library using unique molecular identifiers, the study reports. TCRdb re-derived calls from the PCR reads in MiXCR, one entry per CDR3 protein. The table lists hundreds of thousands of distinct CDR3 sequences, around 13% of them singletons. Germline CDR1 and CDR2: SGHTA and FQGNSA. V lost 5 bases and J lost 2; bases outside the gene matches: 8. This CDR3 has 16 residues. This sequence was found in a male patient aged 10 to 17 who had a stem cell transplant for acute myeloid leukemia, so the T cells may come from the graft donor. V and J are TRBV7-2 and TRBJ2-7; 11 bases are shared with TRBD2. The source was PBMCs, mostly from graft donor cells, collected 360 days after TCRalphabeta/CD19-depleted stem cell transplant. CDR3 bases: TGTGCCAGCAGCGAACCGGGACTAGCGGCTACCTACGAGCAGTACTTC. Translation gives CASSEPGLAATYEQYF.